Each of the 28 T cell receptor beta chains below was sequenced from the same sample in a study of T cells in Graves' hyperthyroidism and ophthalmopathy. From RNA transcripts, TCR beta CDR3 regions were amplified. With the HTBI primer set, the TCR CDR3 went through a first round of RT-PCR. TCRdb fed the multiplex PCR reads into MiXCR, producing one record per CDR3 protein. Among roughly 700,000 distinct CDR3 sequences listed, 35% were seen once. Material for sequencing was blood. The receptor set was obtained from a woman in her forties with Graves' hyperthyroidism.

About this clonotype: A read error may account for a junction end that differs from germline. The chain combines TRBV5-5 with TRBJ2-7; TRBD1 is a possible D gene (5 bases). The CDR3 contains 16 residues. Germline-derived CDR1 and CDR2 are SGHKS and YYEKEE (reference sequence). The CDR3 reads CASSQELGQYSYEQYF. DNA of the CDR3: TGCGCCAGCAGCCAAGAGTTGGGGCAATATTCCTACGAGCAGTACTTC.

The V call is TRBV12-5, the J call TRBJ2-6; D not resolved. Trimming cost V 0 bases and J 0 bases, with 9 bases left between them. The CDR3 sequence is 17 residues long. CDR1 and CDR2 from the germline V gene are LGHNT and FRNRAP. The CDR3 nucleotides are TGTGCTAGTGGTTTGGTACAGCCTTTCTCTGGGGCCAACGTCCTGACTTTC. It specifies CASGLVQPFSGANVLTF.

This clonotype occurred a few times. The CDR3 reads CASSPINRDRGSGELFF. The CDR3 DNA reads as TGTGCCAGCAGCCCAATCAATCGGGACAGGGGATCTGGGGAGCTGTTTTTT. The rearrangement links TRBV12-3 or TRBV12-4 to TRBJ2-2; 10 bases map to TRBD1. The CDR3 consists of 17 residues. V lost 6 bases, J lost 8 bases, and 15 bases stayed unmatched.

The table lists this clonotype with many counts. The rearrangement uses TRBV12-3 or TRBV12-4 and TRBJ1-1, with TRBD1 matching over 8 bases. This CDR3 is built from 13 residues. Losses at the gene ends were 5 bases for V and 5 bases for J; bases not matched to a gene: 4. CDR3 nucleotide sequence: TGTGCCAGCAGTGTTCACAGGGGGACTGAAGCTTTCTTT. It is translated as CASSVHRGTEAFF.

The chain is built from TRBV5-1 and TRBJ2-7, with a weak D call TRBD2 (6 bases). This CDR3 is 12 amino acids long. Trimming left V 4 bases short and J 9 bases short, with 14 bases between. Germline-derived CDR1 and CDR2 are SGHRS and YFSETQ. CDR3 protein: CASSAGGDGQYF. The DNA for the CDR3 is TGCGCCAGCAGCGCCGGAGGGGACGGGCAGTACTTC.

This clonotype was counted once. This chain links TRBV29-1 with TRBJ2-7, with 8 bases aligning to TRBD1. With 1 base clipped from V and 2 bases from J, the junction kept 4 bases outside the gene matches. CDR3 length: 14 residues. Germline V gene sequence: CDR1 SQVTM, CDR2 ANQGSEA. CDR3 sequence: CSVEVDRGTYEQYF. The CDR3, as DNA: TGCAGCGTTGAAGTCGACAGGGGAACCTACGAGCAGTACTTC.

For this clonotype: Possible read error: a much larger clone is one base away. This rearrangement joins TRBV10-1 to TRBJ2-7; no definite D call. The germline V gene has CDR1 WNHNN and CDR2 SYGVQD (reference sequence). The CDR3 has 13 residues. The CDR3 region is CASSVGDGPEQYF. CDR3 DNA sequence: TGTGCCAGCAGCGTAGGTGACGGCCCCGAGCAGTACTTC.

In its sample, this clonotype was seen once. The junction departs from germline at one end; a sequencing error may be responsible. V and J are TRBV25-1 and TRBJ1-2; D possibly corresponds to TRBD1 (6 bases). The CDR3 is made up of 12 amino acids. Germline lookup yields CDR1 MGHDK and CDR2 SYGVNS. The CDR3: CSVERGISGYTF. DNA for the CDR3: TGCAGCGTTGAAAGGGGGATAAGCGGCTACACCTTC.

This clonotype has more than one count but fewer than ten. The chain has TRBV7-9 and TRBJ1-5; TRBD1 is a possible D gene (5 bases). V lost 8 bases to trimming and J lost 0 bases, with 14 bases between them. Germline loops: CDR1 SEHNR, CDR2 FQNEAQ (reference sequence). The CDR3 consists of 15 residues. The DNA of the CDR3 is TGTGCCAGCGGGAGGGAAGGGGATAGCAATCAGCCCCAGCATTTT. Its translation is CASGREGDSNQPQHF. The entire variable domain, with the rest obtained from reference TRBV7-9 and TRBJ1-5, is as follows: DTGVSQNPRHKITKRGQNVTFRCDPISEHNRLYWYRQTLGQGPEFLTYFQNEAQLEKSRLLSDRFSAERPKGSFSTLEIQRTEQGDSAMYLCASGREGDSNQPQHFGDGTRLSIL.

This clonotype was picked up many times. The chain employs TRBV19 and TRBJ2-7; D is undetermined. V was cut by 3 bases and J by 6 bases, with 18 bases left in between. This CDR3 has 15 amino acids. From germline, CDR1 is LNHDA and CDR2 SQIVND (reference sequence). CDR3 protein: CASSIRVRRDVEQYF. CDR3 DNA sequence: TGTGCCAGTAGTATTAGGGTCCGTAGGGATGTCGAGCAGTACTTC.

This clonotype appeared many times. The V and J genes are TRBV7-8 and TRBJ1-5; TRBD1 agrees at 7 bases. This CDR3 is 15 amino acids long. Germline loops: CDR1 SGHVS, CDR2 FQNEAQ. V trimming: 1 base; J trimming: 7 bases; junction bases outside the gene matches: 7. CDR3 nucleotides: TGTGCCAGCAGCTTAGGCAGACAGGGCGACCAGCCCCAGCATTTT. Amino acids: CASSLGRQGDQPQHF.

This clonotype was counted a few times. This chain uses TRBV7-9 with TRBJ1-1, with no clear D. Germline V gives CDR1 SEHNR, CDR2 FQNEAQ (reference sequence). The CDR3 covers 11 residues. V shed 7 bases and J shed 3 bases, with 6 bases lying between them. The CDR3, as DNA: TGTGCCAGCATTCGATACACTGAAGCTTTCTTT. As protein: CASIRYTEAFF.

This clonotype was detected a few times. CDR3 nucleotide sequence: TGCAGCGGATGGACAGGGGCGATTTTGGATGGCTACACCTTC. Translated: CSGWTGAILDGYTF. The chain couples TRBV29-1 to TRBJ1-2, with 9 bases matching TRBD1. The CDR3 sequence is 14 residues long. Germline V gene sequence: CDR1 SQVTM, CDR2 ANQGSEA. Trimming took 7 bases from V and 6 from J; bases not matched to a gene: 12. Combining the CDR3 with reference TRBV29-1 and TRBJ1-2 gives the whole variable domain SAVISQKPSRDICQRGTSLTIQCQVDSQVTMMFWYRQQPGQSLTLIATANQGSEATYESGFVIDKFPISRPNLTFSTLTVSNMSPEDSSIYLCSGWTGAILDGYTFGSGTRLTVV.

This clonotype has just a few counts. The rearrangement links TRBV19 to TRBJ1-2; 9 bases fit TRBD1. In germline, CDR1 is LNHDA, CDR2 SQIVND (reference sequence). With 11 bases clipped from V and 2 bases from J, the junction kept 6 bases outside the gene matches. The CDR3 has 13 amino acids. The CDR3 spells CALKQGANYGYTF. In nucleotides, the CDR3 is TGTGCCCTAAAACAGGGGGCAAACTATGGCTACACCTTC.

This clonotype occurred a few times. This sequence joins TRBV5-4 and TRBJ1-6, with 9 bases that match TRBD1. CDR3 length equals 16 residues. CDR1 is SGHNT and CDR2 is YYREEE in the germline V gene (reference sequence). The V gene end was trimmed by 4 bases and the J gene end by 10 bases; junction bases not matched to a gene: 12. The CDR3 loop reads CASSQTRDRVPSPLHF. The CDR3 DNA reads as TGTGCCAGCAGCCAAACCCGGGACAGGGTCCCATCACCCCTCCACTTT.

In its sample, this clonotype was seen many times. This sequence joins TRBV20-1 and TRBJ2-7; D may be TRBD1 (6 bases). V gave up 1 base and J gave up 0 bases, with 13 bases separating them. This CDR3 contains 15 residues. Germline CDR1 DFQATT, CDR2 SNEGSKA (reference sequence). The DNA of the CDR3 is TGCAGTGCTAGAGGGGGGCAGCGGAGCTCCTACGAGCAGTACTTC. Protein sequence: CSARGGQRSSYEQYF.

A word on this clonotype: Compared with germline, one end of the junction differs, possibly owing to a read error. J is TRBJ2-3 and V is TRBV7-2; 7 positions match TRBD1. CDR3 length: 14 amino acids. Germline V lookup: CDR1 SGHTA, CDR2 FQGNSA. CDR3 region: CAGRPGGGTDTQYF. CDR3 sequence (DNA): TGTGCCGGCAGACCAGGGGGAGGCACAGATACGCAGTATTTT.

This clonotype was seen a handful of times. The chain carries TRBV12-3 or TRBV12-4 and TRBJ2-7, with D unclear. Trimming stripped 4 bases from V and 2 bases from J, with 15 bases between. The CDR3 contains 15 residues. This CDR3 is CASSSQTTRAYEQYF. The CDR3 bases are TGTGCCAGCAGTTCCCAAACAACCCGGGCCTACGAGCAGTACTTC.

The V call is TRBV27, the J call TRBJ1-2; D possibly corresponds to TRBD1 (5 bases). The CDR3 is 15 amino acids. The V gene's germline CDR1 is MNHEY and CDR2 SMNVEV (reference sequence). V lost 5 bases and J 6 bases, leaving 19 bases between the germline ends. The chain's CDR3 is CASSRFRENFNGYTF. CDR3 coding DNA: TGTGCCAGCAGTAGATTCAGGGAAAATTTCAATGGCTACACCTTC.

The chain is built from TRBV5-1 and TRBJ1-3; D ambiguous. CDR1 and CDR2 from the germline V gene are SGHRS and YFSETQ. V shed 2 bases and J shed 0 bases, with 3 bases lying between them. The CDR3 covers 13 residues. CDR3 protein: CASSFTSGNTIYF. In nucleotides, the CDR3 is TGCGCCAGCAGCTTTACCTCTGGAAACACCATATATTTT.

This clonotype was counted many times. The V and J genes are TRBV10-3 and TRBJ1-2; 11 nucleotides align to TRBD1. From germline, CDR1 is ENHRY and CDR2 SYGVKD. V gave up 2 bases and J gave up 4 bases; unmatched junction bases: 6. The CDR3 totals 16 residues. The CDR3 region is CAISESGGQGAYGYTF. The DNA of the CDR3 is TGTGCCATCAGTGAGAGCGGAGGACAGGGGGCCTATGGCTACACCTTC.

This clonotype was seen repeatedly, ten times or more. V and J are TRBV6-6 and TRBJ1-6; D unresolved. Germline assignment: CDR1 MNHNY and CDR2 SVGAGI (reference sequence). This CDR3 has 14 residues. V lost 5 bases and J 2 bases, leaving 7 bases between the germline ends. The CDR3 nucleotides read TGTGCCAGCAGTACCGGGACCTATAATTCACCCCTCCACTTT. Translation gives CASSTGTYNSPLHF.

The genes are TRBV6-1 and TRBJ2-2; 10 bases are shared with TRBD1. The CDR3 extends over 14 amino acids. CDR1 and CDR2 (germline): MNHNS, SASEGT. V dropped 8 bases and J dropped 9; count of bases not matched to a gene: 9. CDR3 nucleotide sequence: TGTGCCAGCTGGGGAGACAGGGGGCTCAGGGAGCTGTTTTTT. It is translated as CASWGDRGLRELFF.

A remark on this clonotype: Being one base from a much bigger clone, this may be a read error. The chain joins TRBV10-3 to TRBJ2-5, with D possibly TRBD2 on 6 matching bases. The CDR3 sequence is 15 residues long. Germline V gene sequence: CDR1 ENHRY, CDR2 SYGVKD. The CDR3 spells CAVSEGTGPQETQYF. Here the CDR3 DNA reads TGTGCCGTCAGTGAGGGGACTGGGCCCCAAGAGACCCAGTACTTC.

This clonotype was found a few times. A much larger clonotype is one base distant, so this may be a read error. This sequence joins TRBV20-1 and TRBJ2-7, with D possibly matching TRBD1 (6 bases). The germline CDR1 and CDR2 sequences are DFQATT and SNEGSKA (reference sequence). The CDR3 runs 12 residues. The ends were cut back, 5 bases at V and 7 bases at J, with 15 bases in the middle. The CDR3 loop is CSAEQGKGEQYF. The CDR3 nucleotides are TGCAGTGCTGAACAGGGTAAGGGGGAGCAGTACTTC.

This clonotype occurred many times. The chain carries TRBV6-2 or TRBV6-3 and TRBJ1-5, with D possibly matching TRBD1 (5 bases). Germline CDR1 is MNHEY and CDR2 is SVGEGT. This CDR3 has 15 residues. V was pared by 7 bases and J by 2 bases, with 15 bases between. CDR3 residues: CASTSRQGGNQPQHF. CDR3 in DNA: TGTGCCAGCACTTCACGCCAGGGCGGCAATCAGCCCCAGCATTTT.

This clonotype showed up just once. The final CDR3 position lacks the conserved phenylalanine or tryptophan, pointing to a likely read error. The chain joins TRBV7-9 to TRBJ1-1; D not certain. The ends were cut back, 3 bases at V and 6 bases at J, with 11 bases in the middle. The CDR3 is made up of 13 amino acids. Germline assignment: CDR1 SEHNR and CDR2 FQNEAQ (reference sequence). The chain's CDR3 is CASSLFGNPEAFL. In DNA form, the CDR3 reads TGTGCCAGCAGCTTGTTTGGTAACCCTGAAGCTTTCCTT.

Ten or more counts support this clonotype. The chain recombines TRBV12-3 or TRBV12-4 with TRBJ1-1; TRBD1 is a possible D gene (5 bases). Trimming shortened V by 4 bases and J by 11 bases, and 20 bases separated the two germline ends. This CDR3 contains 14 residues. The CDR3 spells CASSSGTGGFRAFF. The CDR3 DNA reads as TGTGCCAGCAGTTCGGGTACAGGAGGTTTTAGGGCTTTCTTT.